The 19 T cell receptor beta chains reported below all come from one sample, sequenced in a study of Ad26.COV2.S vaccination and SARS-CoV-2 variants. Regarding treatment: 15 to 20 received Ad26.COV2.S at low or high dose, single or two shots; 5 received placebo; per-sample allocation not given. Repertoires come from day 63 after the first vaccine or placebo injection. The protocol was immunoSEQ multiplex PCR, while the TCRdb copy is restricted to in-frame clones and leaves out a portion. Of 350,000 to 400,000 clones listed, 70% to 90% are singletons. Sample: peripheral blood, taken in a trial of Ad26.COV2.S vaccine versus placebo. The source of these receptors is a person between 18 and 59 years old who received the Ad26.COV2.S COVID-19 vaccine or a placebo.

This rearrangement joins TRBV4-3 to TRBJ1-6, with unresolved D. The CDR3 sequence is 15 residues long. The germline CDR1 and CDR2 sequences are LGHNA and YSLEER. Trimming left V 0 bases short and J 9 bases short, with 12 bases between. The CDR3 DNA reads as TGCGCCAGCAGCCAAGATGCCTTATCCACTTCACCCCTCCACTTT. It translates to CASSQDALSTSPLHF.

The chain carries TRBV5-1 and TRBJ2-5; 9 bases are shared with TRBD1. This CDR3 contains 14 residues. Germline-derived CDR1 and CDR2 are SGHRS and YFSETQ. The junction had 6 bases not matched to a gene; V was cut back by 4 bases and J by 5 bases. The CDR3, as DNA: TGCGCCAGCAGCATCGGACAGGGGTACGAGACCCAGTACTTC. It yields the protein CASSIGQGYETQYF.

CDR3 amino acids: CAWMGFSNTEAFF. The CDR3 nucleotides are TGTGCCTGGATGGGCTTTTCGAACACTGAAGCTTTCTTT. The rearrangement joins TRBV30 to TRBJ1-1; no definite D call. V gave up 4 bases and J gave up 1 base, with 10 bases separating them. The CDR3 has 13 amino acids. CDR1 and CDR2 from the germline V gene are GTSNPN and SVGIG (reference sequence).

The chain is built from TRBV10-3 and TRBJ2-4, with 8 bases identical to TRBD2. With V trimmed by 3 bases and J by 1 base, 23 bases remained unmatched. Germline V gene data show CDR1 as ENHRY and CDR2 as SYGVKD. This CDR3 has 22 amino acids. This CDR3 reads CAISDYSHRWNSGGEAKNIQYF. The CDR3 DNA is TGTGCCATCAGTGACTATTCACACAGATGGAATTCGGGGGGGGAGGCCAAAAACATTCAGTACTTC.

This chain links TRBV7-9 with TRBJ2-1; TRBD1 might be the D (5 bases). Deletions cut 5 bases from V and 3 bases from J, with 20 bases between. Germline CDR1 and CDR2: SEHNR and FQNEAQ (reference sequence). CDR3 length equals 17 residues. CDR3 nucleotides: TGTGCCAGCAGCCTCGGCAGGGCCTCCAAGTACTACAATGAGCAGTTCTTC. This gives the protein CASSLGRASKYYNEQFF.

The chain links TRBV21-1 to TRBJ1-2; TRBD1 is the table's D call and was not checked against the DNA. TRBV21-1 is classified as a pseudogene. CDR3 length: 15 amino acids. This CDR3 is CASSKAQGRSYGYTF. In DNA, the CDR3 is TGTGCCAGCAGCAAAGCTCAGGGGCGCAGCTATGGCTACACCTTC.

The chain recombines TRBV28 with TRBJ2-3; D not certain. Looked up from germline, CDR1 is MDHEN and CDR2 is SYDVKM. Trimming took off 6 bases at V and 8 bases at J, with 12 bases between the two ends. The CDR3 runs 12 residues. In DNA, the CDR3 is TGTGCCAGCAGGACGTTACCGGGTACGCAGTATTTT. It yields the protein CASRTLPGTQYF.

This clone was counted only a few times. The chain is built from TRBV6-5 and TRBJ1-1; tentative D call: TRBD1 (6 bases). CDR3 length: 14 residues. Trimming took 0 bases from V and 3 from J, leaving 8 bases between them. CDR1 MNHEY and CDR2 SVGAGI come from the germline V gene. The CDR3 DNA follows: TGTGCCAGCAGTTACTCGTACAGGGACACTGAAGCTTTCTTT. Protein product: CASSYSYRDTEAFF.

The CDR3 is CASSQEGSRRGHNEQFF. The CDR3 coding sequence is TGCGCCAGCAGCCAAGAGGGGTCGAGAAGGGGGCACAATGAGCAGTTCTTC. The gene calls are TRBV4-1 and TRBJ2-1; TRBD1 aligns across 7 bases. Germline CDR1 and CDR2: MGHRA and YSYEKL. The V gene end was trimmed by 0 bases and the J gene end by 5 bases; junction bases not matched to a gene: 10. The CDR3 contains 17 residues.

The gene calls are TRBV5-8 and TRBJ1-6; D may be TRBD1 (5 bases). This CDR3 has 16 amino acids. Germline V gives CDR1 SGHTS, CDR2 YDEGEE. Trimming removed 0 bases from V and 8 bases from J, with 15 bases in between. The CDR3 nucleotides are TGTGCCAGCAGCTTGGCATCGGGGGTGTATGATTCACCCCTCCACTTT. Translation: CASSLASGVYDSPLHF.

The chain links TRBV2 to TRBJ2-2, with 7 positions matching TRBD1. Germline CDR1 and CDR2: SNHLY and FYNNEI. The CDR3 runs to 13 residues. Trimming took 6 bases from V and 6 from J; bases not matched to a gene: 4. For the CDR3, the DNA is TGTGCCAGCAGAACCACAGGGGCCGGGGAGCTGTTTTTT. It yields the protein CASRTTGAGELFF.

This rearrangement joins TRBV28 to TRBJ2-1, with 7 bases that match TRBD2. The length of the CDR3 is 16 residues. V shed 2 bases and J 7 bases; nucleotides not matched to a gene: 11. Germline values: CDR1 MDHEN, CDR2 SYDVKM. Here the CDR3 reads CASSLGGAGEKNEQFF. As DNA, the CDR3 is TGTGCCAGCAGTTTAGGTGGGGCGGGAGAAAAGAATGAGCAGTTCTTC.

This rearrangement joins TRBV27 to TRBJ2-5; the D gene could be TRBD1 or TRBD2 (7 bases each). There are 14 residues in the CDR3. CDR1 MNHEY and CDR2 SMNVEV come from the germline V gene (reference sequence). V lost 6 bases, J lost 4 bases, and 15 bases lay in between. The CDR3 sequence: CASSGAGGGETQYF. The CDR3 DNA reads as TGTGCCAGCAGCGGGGCAGGGGGGGGAGAGACCCAGTACTTC.

The chain is built from TRBV19 and TRBJ2-7, with no clear D. Germline-derived CDR1 and CDR2 are LNHDA and SQIVND (reference sequence). The V end was cut by 7 bases, the J end by 0 bases, with 13 bases between. The CDR3 loop spans 14 amino acids. The CDR3 sequence is CASTFGLGSYEQYF. The CDR3 nucleotides are TGTGCCAGTACGTTCGGCCTGGGCTCCTACGAGCAGTACTTC.

The chain joins TRBV6-5 to TRBJ2-7; 8 positions match TRBD1. The germline V gene encodes CDR1 MNHEY and CDR2 SVGAGI. V dropped 11 bases and J dropped 5; count of bases not matched to a gene: 11. The CDR3 runs to 13 residues. The CDR3 sequence: CAVQGRGRDEQYF. The CDR3 region has the DNA TGTGCCGTCCAGGGCAGGGGGCGCGACGAGCAGTACTTC.

This clone has a single count. Other DNA sequences from this sample encode an identical CDR3 as well. This rearrangement joins TRBV28 to TRBJ1-5, with a possible D match to TRBD1 (5 bases). Germline loops: CDR1 MDHEN, CDR2 SYDVKM. V lost 3 bases and J lost 2, with 11 bases in between. The CDR3 is 15 amino acids. The CDR3 DNA reads TGTGCCAGCAGTTTTCGGGGGTTGGGCAATCAGCCCCAGCATTTT. This translates into CASSFRGLGNQPQHF.

The chain employs TRBV19 and TRBJ1-1; possibly TRBD1 for D (6 bases). Germline V gene sequence: CDR1 LNHDA, CDR2 SQIVND (reference sequence). The CDR3 is made up of 14 amino acids. The V and J ends lost 7 bases and 3 bases respectively, with 15 bases between them. The CDR3 is CASTETGGYTEAFF. The CDR3 nucleotides are TGTGCCAGTACCGAGACAGGAGGATACACTGAAGCTTTCTTT. The variable domain in full, completed from reference TRBV19 and TRBJ1-1, reads DGGITQSPKYLFRKEGQNVTLSCEQNLNHDAMYWYRQDPGQGLRLIYYSQIVNDFQKGDIAEGYSVSREKKESFPLTVTSAQKNPTAFYLCASTETGGYTEAFFGQGTRLTVV.

The gene calls are TRBV11-3 and TRBJ1-2, with D tentatively TRBD1 (5 bases). V was cut by 3 bases and J by 2 bases, with 10 bases left in between. Germline-derived CDR1 and CDR2 are SGHNT and YENEEA. The CDR3 loop spans 14 amino acids. The CDR3 bases are TGTGCCAGCAGCTTCGGGGGGGTGAACTATGGCTACACCTTC. Translation: CASSFGGVNYGYTF.

This chain uses TRBV5-1 with TRBJ2-5; D possibly corresponds to TRBD1 (6 bases). Germline V lookup: CDR1 SGHRS, CDR2 YFSETQ. V shed 4 bases and J shed 5 bases, with 15 bases lying between them. This CDR3 region has 14 residues. As DNA, the CDR3 is TGCGCCAGCAGCGATGACAGGCTCCGGGAGACCCAGTACTTC. As protein: CASSDDRLRETQYF.